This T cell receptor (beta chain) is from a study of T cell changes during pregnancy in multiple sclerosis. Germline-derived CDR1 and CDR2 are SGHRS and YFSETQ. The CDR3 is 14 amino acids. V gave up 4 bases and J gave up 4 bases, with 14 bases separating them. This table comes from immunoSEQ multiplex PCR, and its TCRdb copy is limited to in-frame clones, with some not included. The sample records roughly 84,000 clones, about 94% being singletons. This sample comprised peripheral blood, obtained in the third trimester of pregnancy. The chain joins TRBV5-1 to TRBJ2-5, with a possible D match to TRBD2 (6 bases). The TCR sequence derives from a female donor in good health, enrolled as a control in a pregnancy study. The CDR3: CASSLMGGAETQYF. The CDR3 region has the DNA TGCGCCAGCAGCCTGATGGGGGGAGCAGAGACCCAGTACTTC. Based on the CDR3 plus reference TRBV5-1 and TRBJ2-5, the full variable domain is KAGVTQTPRYLIKTRGQQVTLSCSPISGHRSVSWYQQTPGQGLQFLFEYFSETQRNKGNFPGRFSGRQFSNSRSEMNVSTLELGDSALYLCASSLMGGAETQYFGPGTRLLVL.